This TCR beta chain was sequenced in a study of regulatory T cells in long-lasting Graves disease. This clonotype came up many times. Sample time point: newly diagnosed GD, antithyroid drugs for less than 3 months. Following extraction of RNA from PBMCs, that RNA was used to make the TCR library. Graves' disease diagnoses followed American Thyroid Association guidelines. Arm-PCR with iRepertoire HTBI primers amplified the CDR3 regions for these TCR beta libraries. TCRdb re-derived calls from the multiplex PCR reads in MiXCR, one entry per CDR3 protein. The sample consists of a few hundred thousand distinct CDR3 sequences, around 16% of them appearing once. CDR3 size: 15 residues. Germline V gene sequence: CDR1 MNHNS, CDR2 SASEGT. The junction had 5 bases not matched to a gene; V was cut back by 6 bases and J by 1 base. These records were also assigned to another study, of T cells in Graves' hyperthyroidism and ophthalmopathy. That paper states: Stable hyperthyroidism: no ophthalmopathy progression over 18 months of follow-up.

The source of this sequence is a woman in her 40s with Graves disease. V and J are TRBV6-1 and TRBJ2-3; TRBD1 matches at 9 bases. Sequenced here: peripheral blood mononuclear cells (PBMCs), sampled at new diagnosis, from a patient treated with antithyroid drugs. CDR3: CASRKWTGGTDTQYF. The CDR3 DNA sequence: TGTGCCAGCAGGAAATGGACAGGGGGCACAGATACGCAGTATTTT.